This T cell receptor beta chain came from a study of shared clonotypes between healthy human individuals. The CDR3 spans 13 residues. CDR1 and CDR2 from the germline V gene are SGHRS and YFSETQ. J lost 6 bases, V lost 4 bases, and 6 bases had no gene match. Only Caucasian adults living in Nashville, Tennessee made up the donor group. The assay was immunoSEQ multiplex PCR, and TCRdb's table has in-frame clones only and misses some. This table holds roughly 2.2 million clones, approximately 95% found once. The chain employs TRBV5-1 and TRBJ2-7; 8 bases fit TRBD1. The receptor was isolated from a man younger than 35 in good health. Some clones in this sample may be carry-over from other donors' samples. Material: naive CD4+ T cells from PBMCs. Subset meaning: CD45RA+ positively selected. The DNA of the CDR3 is TGCGCCAGCAGCCAAGGACAGGGCCGCGAGCAGTACTTC. Residues: CASSQGQGREQYF.